This T cell receptor (beta chain) was identified during a study of regulatory T cells in long-lasting Graves disease (dated by TCRdb to the early 2020s). Regarding the study in general: Persistent Graves' disease meant more than 5 years of antithyroid drug treatment with TSH receptor autoantibodies that stayed positive. Persistent Graves' disease patients in the clinical cohort had taken antithyroid drugs for approximately 9.5 years on average. The study took place in China and was registered as a clinical trial. Persistent Graves' disease patients were compared with newly diagnosed Graves' disease patients by peripheral blood TCR sequencing and RNA sequencing. A total of around 33 samples were covered by TCR sequencing, comprising approximately 13 persistent and approximately 20 newly diagnosed Graves' disease patients. The study at large found these results: Because the primary lesion, thyroid tissue, could not be accessed, the study looked at peripheral blood alone. The authors acknowledged the small sample size as a limitation that may reduce accuracy. Sequencing and analysis were restricted to the TCR beta chain. TRBV28, TRBJ1-2 and TRBJ2-5 were preferentially used in persistent disease, while TRBV20-1 and TRBJ2-1 were favored in newly diagnosed disease. Compared with newly diagnosed patients, persistent Graves' disease patients had lower TCR Shannon entropy and fewer highly expanded clones, which suggests clonal expansion. More public clonotypes were shared among persistent patients (over 2,500) than among newly diagnosed patients (roughly 1,000).

Library preparation used multiplex PCR. The data were produced on an Illumina HiSeq 4000. TCR beta libraries were built with iRepertoire HTBI primers and Arm-PCR amplification of CDR3 regions. PCR products were gel purified before sequencing. As for the authors' bioinformatics: Gene usage analysis of CDR3 amino acid clonotypes used the approximately 62 TRBV and more than 13 TRBJ segments found across samples. COPE and FqMerger were used to merge the filtered high-quality paired reads into contigs. Contigs were aligned with BLAST to IMGT TRBV, TRBD and TRBJ reference genes, and CDR3 was defined per IMGT. Clonotypes above 0.1% frequency were classified as highly expanded clones. Shannon entropy served as the measure of repertoire diversity, while the Gini coefficient captured V-J evenness. Public clonotypes were defined as clonotypes shared by more than one individual. Clones were called with MiXCR by TCRdb after fastp trimmed the public reads at Q25, and only in-frame beta chains were retained. Entries that share a CDR3 protein sequence are merged under the most common genes and DNA. The V and J calls and clone size are TCRdb's, not the authors'. The sample table shows more than 650,000 distinct CDR3 sequences, and around 32% are seen once. About two fifths of the sample is in the top ten clones.

The CDR3 has 13 amino acids, counting the end cysteine and phenylalanine. Just CDR3 DNA is preserved here, 39 bases in frame from base 1. Trimming costs V 0 bases and J 6 bases, and their ends lie 6 bases apart. CDR1 and CDR2 (MNHEY, SVGAGI) derive from the germline V gene. This clonotype was counted many times. What antigen it recognizes has not been identified. No clone much larger than this one lies a single base away; base qualities are absent. In the paper's terms, the time point label means: persistent/refractory GD, antithyroid drugs over 5 years with positive TRAb. For both TCR sequencing and RNA sequencing, RNA was extracted from PBMCs in TRIzol. Graves' disease was diagnosed according to American Thyroid Association guidelines. Recruitment of patients was carried out at an endocrinology department in Xi'an, China. From each patient, approximately 9 milliliters of peripheral blood was collected into an EDTA anticoagulant tube. PBMCs were isolated by Ficoll Paque Plus density gradient separation without further T cell sorting. An Agilent 2100 Bioanalyzer and agarose gel were used to check RNA quality, and a NanoDrop 2000 was used to measure RNA concentration.

This specimen consisted of peripheral blood mononuclear cells (PBMCs), obtained when the disease was refractory, from a patient treated with antithyroid drugs. This TCR derives from a female donor with Graves disease. The rearranged segments are TRBV6-5 and TRBJ1-5; the D gene cannot be resolved reliably. CDR3 region: CASSYSRGQPQHF. The bases read TGTGCCAGCAGTTACTCTAGAGGTCAGCCCCAGCATTTT.